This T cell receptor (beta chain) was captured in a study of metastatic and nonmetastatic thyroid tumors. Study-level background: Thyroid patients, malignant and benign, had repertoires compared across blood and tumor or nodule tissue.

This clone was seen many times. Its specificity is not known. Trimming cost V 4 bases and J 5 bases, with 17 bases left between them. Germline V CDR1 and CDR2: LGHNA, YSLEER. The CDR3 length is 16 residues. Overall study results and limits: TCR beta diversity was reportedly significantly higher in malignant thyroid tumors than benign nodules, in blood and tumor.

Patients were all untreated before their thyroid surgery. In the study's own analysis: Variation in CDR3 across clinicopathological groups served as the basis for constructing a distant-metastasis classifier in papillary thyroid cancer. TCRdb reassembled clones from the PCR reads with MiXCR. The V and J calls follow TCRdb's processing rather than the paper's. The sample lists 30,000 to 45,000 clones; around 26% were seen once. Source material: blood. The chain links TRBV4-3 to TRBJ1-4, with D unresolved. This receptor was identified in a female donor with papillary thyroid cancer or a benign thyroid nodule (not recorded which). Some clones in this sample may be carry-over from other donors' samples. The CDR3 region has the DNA TGCGCCAGCAGCCCGGGAACCTCGGCGGGGAATGAAAAACTGTTTTTT. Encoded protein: CASSPGTSAGNEKLFF.